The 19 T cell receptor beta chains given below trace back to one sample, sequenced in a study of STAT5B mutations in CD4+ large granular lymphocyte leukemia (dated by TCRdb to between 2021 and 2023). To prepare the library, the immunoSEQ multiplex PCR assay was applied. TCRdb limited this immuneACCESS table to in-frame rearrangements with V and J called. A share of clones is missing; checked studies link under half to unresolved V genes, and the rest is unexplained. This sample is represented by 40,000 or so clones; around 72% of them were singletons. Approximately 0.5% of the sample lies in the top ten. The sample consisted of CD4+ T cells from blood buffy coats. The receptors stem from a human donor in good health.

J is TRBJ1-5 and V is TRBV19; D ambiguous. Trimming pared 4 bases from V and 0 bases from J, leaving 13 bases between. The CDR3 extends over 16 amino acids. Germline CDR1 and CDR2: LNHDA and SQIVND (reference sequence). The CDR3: CASSNSADHSNQPQHF. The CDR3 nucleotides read TGTGCCAGTAGTAATTCGGCTGACCATAGCAATCAGCCCCAGCATTTT. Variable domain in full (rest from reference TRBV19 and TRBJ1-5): DGGITQSPKYLFRKEGQNVTLSCEQNLNHDAMYWYRQDPGQGLRLIYYSQIVNDFQKGDIAEGYSVSREKKESFPLTVTSAQKNPTAFYLCASSNSADHSNQPQHFGDGTRLSIL.

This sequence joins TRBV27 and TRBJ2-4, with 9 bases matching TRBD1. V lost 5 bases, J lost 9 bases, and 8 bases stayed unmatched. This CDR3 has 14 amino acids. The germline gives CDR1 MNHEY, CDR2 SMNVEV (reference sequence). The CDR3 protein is CASSPGTGWAIQYF. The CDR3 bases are TGTGCCAGCAGTCCCGGGACAGGGTGGGCCATTCAGTACTTC.

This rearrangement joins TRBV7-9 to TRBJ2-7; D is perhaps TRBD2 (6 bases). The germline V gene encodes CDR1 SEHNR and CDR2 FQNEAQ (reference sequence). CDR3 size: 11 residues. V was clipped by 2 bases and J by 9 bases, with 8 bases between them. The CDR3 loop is CASSLKEGQYF. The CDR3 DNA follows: TGTGCCAGCAGCTTAAAGGAGGGGCAGTACTTC.

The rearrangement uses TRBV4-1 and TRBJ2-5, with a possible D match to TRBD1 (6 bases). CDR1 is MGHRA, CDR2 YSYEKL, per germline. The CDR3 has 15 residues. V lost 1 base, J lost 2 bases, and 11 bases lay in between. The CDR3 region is CASSQGGQGQETQYF. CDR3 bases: TGCGCCAGCAGCCAAGGGGGGCAGGGGCAAGAGACCCAGTACTTC.

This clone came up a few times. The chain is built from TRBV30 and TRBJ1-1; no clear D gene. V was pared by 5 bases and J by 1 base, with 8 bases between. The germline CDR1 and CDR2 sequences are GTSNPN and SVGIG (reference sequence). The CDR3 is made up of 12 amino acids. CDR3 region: CAWGHENTEAFF. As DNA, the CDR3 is TGTGCCTGGGGTCACGAGAACACTGAAGCTTTCTTT.

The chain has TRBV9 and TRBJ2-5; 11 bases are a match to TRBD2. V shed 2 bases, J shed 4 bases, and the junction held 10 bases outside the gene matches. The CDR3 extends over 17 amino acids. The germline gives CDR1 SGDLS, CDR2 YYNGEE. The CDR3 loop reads CASSVQGSGRAGETQYF. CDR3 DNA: TGTGCCAGCAGCGTCCAGGGTAGCGGGAGGGCCGGAGAGACCCAGTACTTC.

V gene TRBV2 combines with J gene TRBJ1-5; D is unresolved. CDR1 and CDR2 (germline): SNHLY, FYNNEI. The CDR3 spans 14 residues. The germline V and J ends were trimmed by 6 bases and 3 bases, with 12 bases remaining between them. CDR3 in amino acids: CASRKGEYNQPQHF. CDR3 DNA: TGTGCCAGCAGGAAGGGAGAGTACAATCAGCCCCAGCATTTT.

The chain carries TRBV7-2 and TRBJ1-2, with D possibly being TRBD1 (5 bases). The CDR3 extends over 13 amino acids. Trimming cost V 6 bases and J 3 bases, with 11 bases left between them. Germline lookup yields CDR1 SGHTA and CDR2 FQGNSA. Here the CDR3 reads CASSSGTDYGYTF. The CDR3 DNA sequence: TGTGCCAGCAGTTCCGGGACGGACTATGGCTACACCTTC.

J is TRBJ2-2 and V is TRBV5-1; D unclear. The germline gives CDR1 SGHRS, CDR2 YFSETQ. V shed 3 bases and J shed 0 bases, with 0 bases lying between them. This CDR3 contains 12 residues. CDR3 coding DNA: TGCGCCAGCAGCTCGAACACCGGGGAGCTGTTTTTT. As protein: CASSSNTGELFF. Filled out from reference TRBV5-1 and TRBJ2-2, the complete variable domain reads KAGVTQTPRYLIKTRGQQVTLSCSPISGHRSVSWYQQTPGQGLQFLFEYFSETQRNKGNFPGRFSGRQFSNSRSEMNVSTLELGDSALYLCASSSNTGELFFGEGSRLTVL.

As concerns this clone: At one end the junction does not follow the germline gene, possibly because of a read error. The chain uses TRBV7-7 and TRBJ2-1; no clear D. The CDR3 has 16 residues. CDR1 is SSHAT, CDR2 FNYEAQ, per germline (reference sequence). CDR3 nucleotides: TGTGCTAGCAGCTTAGGAGCTGCCAGGTTCGCCAATGAGCAGTTCTTC. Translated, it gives CASSLGAARFANEQFF.

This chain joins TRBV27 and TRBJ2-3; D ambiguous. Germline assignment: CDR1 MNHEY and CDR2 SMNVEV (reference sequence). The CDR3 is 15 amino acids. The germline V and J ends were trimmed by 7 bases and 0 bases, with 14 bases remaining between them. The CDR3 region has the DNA TGTGCCAGCAAGCCCGGTTTCACTAGCACAGATACGCAGTATTTT. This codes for CASKPGFTSTDTQYF.

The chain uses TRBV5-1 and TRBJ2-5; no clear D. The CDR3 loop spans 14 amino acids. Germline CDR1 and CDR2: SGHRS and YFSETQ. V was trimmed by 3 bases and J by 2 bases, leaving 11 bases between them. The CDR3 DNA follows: TGCGCCAGCAGCTGGCAGACAATACAAGAGACCCAGTACTTC. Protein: CASSWQTIQETQYF.

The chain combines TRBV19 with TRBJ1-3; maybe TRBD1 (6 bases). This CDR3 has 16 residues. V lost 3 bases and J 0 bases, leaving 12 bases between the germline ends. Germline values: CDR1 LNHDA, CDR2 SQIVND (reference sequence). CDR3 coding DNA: TGTGCCAGTAGTATCGTAACAGGGCGCTCTGGAAACACCATATATTTT. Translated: CASSIVTGRSGNTIYF.

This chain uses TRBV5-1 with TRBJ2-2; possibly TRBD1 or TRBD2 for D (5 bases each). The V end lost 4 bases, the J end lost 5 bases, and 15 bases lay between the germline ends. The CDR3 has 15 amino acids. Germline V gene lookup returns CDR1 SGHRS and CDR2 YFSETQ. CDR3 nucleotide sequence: TGCGCCAGCAGCATGCAGGGAGAACTAACCGGGGAGCTGTTTTTT. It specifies CASSMQGELTGELFF. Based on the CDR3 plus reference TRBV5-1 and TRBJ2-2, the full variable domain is KAGVTQTPRYLIKTRGQQVTLSCSPISGHRSVSWYQQTPGQGLQFLFEYFSETQRNKGNFPGRFSGRQFSNSRSEMNVSTLELGDSALYLCASSMQGELTGELFFGEGSRLTVL.

The CDR3, as DNA: TGTGCCAGCAGCCAAAGGACAGCCAACTATGGCTACACCTTC. Its protein is CASSQRTANYGYTF. The rearrangement links TRBV11-2 to TRBJ1-2; a weak D match, TRBD1 (6 bases). V dropped 5 bases and J dropped 2 bases, with 12 bases sitting between them. The CDR3 runs to 14 residues. The germline V gene has CDR1 SGHAT and CDR2 FQNNGV.

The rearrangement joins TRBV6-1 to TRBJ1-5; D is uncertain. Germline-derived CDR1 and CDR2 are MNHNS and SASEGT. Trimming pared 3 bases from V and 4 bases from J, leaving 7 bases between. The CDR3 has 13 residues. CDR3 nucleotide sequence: TGTGCCAGCAGTGAGTTAGAAAATCAGCCCCAGCATTTT. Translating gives CASSELENQPQHF.

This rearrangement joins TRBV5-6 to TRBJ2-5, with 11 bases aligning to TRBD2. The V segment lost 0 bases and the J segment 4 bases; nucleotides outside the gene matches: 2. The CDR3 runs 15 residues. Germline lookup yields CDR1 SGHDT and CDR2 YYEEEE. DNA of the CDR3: TGTGCCAGCAGCTTGGTGCTAGCGGGGGGAGAGACCCAGTACTTC. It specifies CASSLVLAGGETQYF. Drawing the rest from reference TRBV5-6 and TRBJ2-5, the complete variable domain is DAGVTQSPTHLIKTRGQQVTLRCSPKSGHDTVSWYQQALGQGPQFIFQYYEEEERQRGNFPDRFSGHQFPNYSSELNVNALLLGDSALYLCASSLVLAGGETQYFGPGTRLLVL.

The chain's CDR3 is CASSRQNTGELFF. The CDR3 coding sequence is TGCGCCAGCAGCCGCCAGAACACCGGGGAGCTGTTTTTT. This chain links TRBV4-3 with TRBJ2-2; D call uncertain. The CDR3 contains 13 residues. V was trimmed by 4 bases and J by 1 base, leaving 4 bases between them. Looked up from germline, CDR1 is LGHNA and CDR2 is YSLEER.

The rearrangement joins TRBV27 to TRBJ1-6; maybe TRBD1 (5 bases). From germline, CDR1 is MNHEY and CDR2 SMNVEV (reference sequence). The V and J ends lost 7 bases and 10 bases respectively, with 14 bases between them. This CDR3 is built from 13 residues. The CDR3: CASKGQGRSPLHF. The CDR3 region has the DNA TGTGCCAGCAAGGGGCAGGGTCGCTCACCCCTCCACTTT.